This T cell receptor (beta chain) is from a study of human T cells and chemical hapten exposure. General study results and limits: Given that the donors had alopecia, their immune response may differ from that seen in healthy people.

V shed 2 bases and J 4 bases; nucleotides not matched to a gene: 12. Per germline, CDR1 MNHEY and CDR2 SVGAGI. This CDR3 is built from 19 residues. TCRdb re-called the RACE reads with MiXCR, one entry per CDR3 protein. Among about 120,000 distinct CDR3 sequences listed, approximately 12% were seen once. This clonotype turned up a few times. What it recognizes is unknown. Sample time point: pre-sensitization, week 0. Specified treatment: therapeutic diphenylcyclopropenone sensitization with weekly scalp DPC. The rearrangement links TRBV6-5 to TRBJ2-2; TRBD2 aligns across 11 bases. The sequences come from whole blood, collected in connection with sensitization to the hapten diphenylcyclopropenone (DPC). The origin of this receptor is a woman aged 18-30 years with alopecia areata. Some clones in this sample may be carry-over from other donors' samples. CDR3 sequence: CASSYPPGSGGARTGELFF. The CDR3 DNA follows: TGTGCCAGCAGTTACCCTCCGGGTAGCGGGGGGGCCCGCACCGGGGAGCTGTTTTTT.